Shown below are 14 T cell receptor beta chains from a single sample sequenced in a study of breast tumors, draining lymph nodes, adjacent tissues. Samples came from axillary lymph nodes draining the breast cancer. MiXCR was run by TCRdb on the multiplex PCR reads, yielding one entry per CDR3 protein. The sample has some 170,000 distinct CDR3 sequences; 25% to 40% are singletons. The sequencing input was axillary lymph node tissue. Receptors were obtained from a female donor with breast cancer. Some clones in this sample may be carry-over from other donors' samples.

This clonotype was counted ten times or more. The chain has TRBV20-1 and TRBJ2-1; TRBD2 aligns across 8 bases. Trimming at V came to 0 bases and at J to 2 bases, leaving 9 bases not matched to a gene. This CDR3 spans 17 amino acids. Looked up from germline, CDR1 is DFQATT and CDR2 is SNEGSKA (reference sequence). The CDR3 DNA reads as TGCAGTGCTAGAGATCTAGGGCGGGAGGACCCCTACAATGAGCAGTTCTTC. It is translated as CSARDLGREDPYNEQFF.

The V and J genes are TRBV20-1 and TRBJ1-2, with 9 bases aligning to TRBD1. The V and J ends lost 0 bases and 6 bases, in that order; junction bases with no gene match: 11. The CDR3 loop spans 16 amino acids. Germline CDR1 and CDR2: DFQATT and SNEGSKA (reference sequence). CDR3 bases: TGCAGTGCTAGAGATCGGACAGGGGCGATGTCTGATGGCTACACCTTC. Protein: CSARDRTGAMSDGYTF.

A note on this clonotype: Relative to the germline gene, one junction end is altered; a read error may explain this. The V call is TRBV19, the J call TRBJ2-7; 8 nucleotides align to TRBD2. Germline CDR1 reads LNHDA; CDR2 reads SQIVND (reference sequence). CDR3 size: 17 residues. The CDR3 protein is CASSPSGRGGSGYEQSF. Here the CDR3 DNA reads TGTGCCAGTAGCCCGAGCGGTCGCGGGGGGTCCGGCTACGAGCAGTCCTTC.

This clonotype was picked up one time. The V gene is TRBV9, the J gene TRBJ2-2, with D uncertain. There are 14 residues in the CDR3. Trimming removed 2 bases at V and 3 bases at J, with 8 bases between. Germline CDR1 and CDR2: SGDLS and YYNGEE. The CDR3 nucleotides are TGTGCCAGCAGCGTCGATCAGGACACCGGGGAGCTGTTTTTT. Protein sequence: CASSVDQDTGELFF. Full variable domain (remainder filled in from reference TRBV9 and TRBJ2-2): DSGVTQTPKHLITATGQRVTLRCSPRSGDLSVYWYQQSLDQGLQFLIQYYNGEERAKGNILERFSAQQFPDLHSELNLSSLELGDSALYFCASSVDQDTGELFFGEGSRLTVL.

This clonotype has more than one count but fewer than ten. With a much larger clone just one base away, this may be a read error. The V gene is TRBV24-1, the J gene TRBJ2-1; 8 bases line up with TRBD1. This CDR3 region has 19 residues. Germline V lookup: CDR1 KGHDR, CDR2 SFDVKD. CDR3 DNA sequence: TGTGCCACCAGTGATCCCGGACAGGGAGGACTGGTTACCTACAATGAGCAGCTCTTC. Residues: CATSDPGQGGLVTYNEQLF.

This clonotype was counted many times. The gene calls are TRBV7-8 and TRBJ2-6; 8 bases line up with TRBD2. CDR3 size: 17 residues. The J segment lost 2 bases and the V segment lost 5 bases, leaving 8 bases of the junction unmatched. CDR1 and CDR2 (germline): SGHVS, FQNEAQ. CDR3 coding DNA: TGTGCCAGCAGCCGAGGTGGCGGGAGGACTGGGGCCAACGTCCTGACTTTC. It specifies CASSRGGGRTGANVLTF.

As concerns this clonotype: The conserved phenylalanine or tryptophan normally closing the CDR3 is absent here, so this likely arose from a read error. The chain couples TRBV10-1 to TRBJ1-5; the match to TRBD1 covers 9 bases. The CDR3 runs to 14 residues. The germline gives CDR1 WNHNN, CDR2 SYGVQD (reference sequence). CDR3 in amino acids: CAIKGQGSNQPQHG. CDR3 nucleotides: TGTGCCATCAAGGGACAGGGTAGCAATCAGCCCCAGCATGGT.

This clonotype was recorded a few times. DNA of the CDR3: TGCAGTGCTAGAGACCGGGTAGACTACTACGAGCAGTACTTC. Amino acid sequence: CSARDRVDYYEQYF. This chain links TRBV20-1 with TRBJ2-7; a possible D gene is TRBD2 (5 bases). Germline V gene data show CDR1 as DFQATT and CDR2 as SNEGSKA (reference sequence). V shed 0 bases and J shed 3 bases, with 12 bases lying between them. The CDR3 is 14 amino acids.

The genes are TRBV15 and TRBJ2-1; perhaps TRBD1 as D (5 bases). V was cut by 3 bases and J by 7 bases, with 10 bases left in between. Germline assignment: CDR1 LNHNV and CDR2 YYDKDF (reference sequence). The CDR3 runs to 13 residues. This chain's CDR3 is CATSRGRDNEQFF. DNA of the CDR3: TGTGCCACCAGCAGGGGGCGCGATAATGAGCAGTTCTTC. The entire variable domain, with the rest obtained from reference TRBV15 and TRBJ2-1, is as follows: DAMVIQNPRYQVTQFGKPVTLSCSQTLNHNVMYWYQQKSSQAPKLLFHYYDKDFNNEADTPDNFQSRRPNTSFCFLDIRSPGLGDTAMYLCATSRGRDNEQFFGPGTRLTVL.

This clonotype was detected ten times or more. The chain employs TRBV27 and TRBJ2-7, with a possible D match to TRBD1 (7 bases). Germline V gene data show CDR1 as MNHEY and CDR2 as SMNVEV (reference sequence). Trimming stripped 8 bases from V and 5 bases from J, with 16 bases between. The CDR3 totals 13 residues. The CDR3 bases are TGTGCCAGCCGGATGACAGGGAGGCACGAGCAGTACTTC. This sequence encodes CASRMTGRHEQYF.

This clonotype was recorded a few times. The V call is TRBV3-1, the J call TRBJ2-1; 7 nucleotides agree with TRBD2. The CDR3 runs 15 residues. CDR1 is LGHDT and CDR2 is YNNKEL in the germline V gene (reference sequence). Germline trimming cut 3 bases from V and 4 bases from J; bases unmatched to any gene: 6. The DNA for the CDR3 is TGTGCCAGCAGCCAGTCAGCGGGAAAATACAATGAGCAGTTCTTC. This gives the protein CASSQSAGKYNEQFF.

This clonotype occurred many times. V gene TRBV11-2 combines with J gene TRBJ1-5; 7 bases fit TRBD1. This CDR3 is 14 amino acids long. Germline assignment: CDR1 SGHAT and CDR2 FQNNGV. After removal of 0 bases from V and 13 bases from J, the junction contained 9 bases not matched to a gene. CDR3 in amino acids: CASSLDRGQGQQHF. The CDR3 DNA follows: TGTGCCAGCAGCTTAGATCGAGGGCAGGGACAGCAGCATTTT.

This clonotype was seen a few times. A much larger clone lies one base from this, so it may be a read error. Because the CDR3 is missing its conserved closing phenylalanine or tryptophan, this is likely a read error. J is TRBJ2-7 and V is TRBV9; D unclear. The V gene's germline CDR1 is SGDLS and CDR2 YYNGEE. The CDR3 has 13 amino acids. V lost 3 bases to trimming and J lost 4 bases, with 11 bases between them. CDR3 DNA sequence: TGTGCCAGCAGCGGAGATGTGGGATACGAGCAGTACTCC. Its translation is CASSGDVGYEQYS.

This clonotype was seen at least ten times. The chain employs TRBV20-1 and TRBJ2-2; D might be TRBD1 (6 bases). The CDR3 extends over 17 amino acids. The V and J ends lost 0 bases and 6 bases respectively, with 20 bases between them. Germline V gene data show CDR1 as DFQATT and CDR2 as SNEGSKA (reference sequence). CDR3 loop: CSARDRTNGGAAGELFF. In DNA form, the CDR3 reads TGCAGTGCTAGAGATCGCACGAATGGGGGCGCCGCCGGGGAGCTGTTTTTT.